Here is one T cell receptor beta chain with its context. What this receptor recognizes is not known. Qualities for individual bases were not recorded, and no much larger clone is one base off. The cohort consisted of some 670 healthy bone marrow donors. At the time of sampling, all cohort members were nominally healthy, though unrecorded immune exposures were likely present. The donor was CMV seropositive and belonged to the group of 250 to 350 seropositive cohort members. Each donor provided a peripheral blood sample, and peripheral blood mononuclear cells were used for TCR beta sequencing. The Qiagen DNeasy Blood Extraction Kit was used to extract genomic DNA from the blood cell samples. This entry is derived from a study of cytomegalovirus exposure and HLA in healthy donors (dated by TCRdb to 2016 to 2017). Describing the broader study: In an earlier analysis of some 610 of the donors, roughly 300 Gb of sequence data and just under 120 million unique TCR beta sequences from roughly 200 million T cells were reported. In a later analysis, previously published TCR beta repertoires from some 640 donors were re-analyzed and high-resolution HLA genotyping was added so that TCR occurrence patterns could be studied. A few DR-DQ haplotypes were treated as single units for association and clustering because of strong linkage in the cohort. HLA typing included class I and class II loci at four-digit resolution. The aim of the study was to test whether cataloging public T cell receptors could identify signatures of past pathogen exposure. Of the 300 to 500 genotyped donors, 75% to 85% were placed in the genetic ancestry cluster associated with self-reported Caucasian donors. The study combined high-throughput TCR immunosequencing, statistical association of individual TCRs with disease status, and machine learning to predict cytomegalovirus infection status. The study used immunosequencing to profile the T cell repertoires of about 670 subjects and linked those repertoires to cytomegalovirus serostatus. Along with the approximately 600-subject first cohort, a separate validation cohort of over 90 different subjects was used. In the later analysis, no new phenotypic data were used to find candidate immune exposures; instead, reliance was placed on TCR beta sequences and their occurrence across donors. Typing coverage differed by locus: A, B, C, DRB1 and DQB1 were typed in roughly 629-640 donors, DQA1 in about 560, DPA1 in over 600, and DPB1 in around 440. All discovery cohort repertoires had been generated on a single sequencing platform. A later genetic analysis took genome-wide SNP genotypes for 398 of the 666 donors and used that subset as a discovery cohort. An early release covering roughly 580 HLA-typed donors comprised approximately 300 gigabases of sequencing data and 85 million to 100 million unique TCR sequences. Among about 400 genotyped donors of the cohort, an average of approximately 240,000 unique TCR beta nucleotide sequences was sequenced per donor, of which about 18% were non-productive. Alongside the repertoire data, information on donor age, sex, ethnicity and CMV serostatus was compiled. To decide whether each TCR beta V gene segment behaved as functional or pseudogenic, an earlier analysis of 587 of the donors relied on high-throughput TCR beta sequencing. What the work shows at the level of the full study, not this receptor alone: In a later analysis, TCR association rates were found to vary across HLA loci, with the most associated TCRs seen for DRB1 alleles and the fewest for HLA-C alleles. While some public TCRs were present in many individuals, most TCR sequences turned up only very rarely across donors. According to a later analysis, parvovirus B19, influenza, CMV and Epstein-Barr virus appeared linked to several top co-occurrence clusters. A later genetic analysis associated a missense DCLRE1C variant with V-gene and J-gene trimming of TCR beta chains, and an independent cohort replicated the association. In vitro tests confirmed that a few of the cytomegalovirus-associated TCR beta chains recognize cytomegalovirus antigens. Because some donors lacked HLA typing at each locus, the association tests relied only on the typed subset. According to a later genetic analysis, donors in an Asian-associated ancestry cluster had fewer N-insertions in productive TCRs than the approximately 710-donor mean. The sequencing pipeline was judged likely to have produced a cluster of highly shared sequence variants as a technical artifact. At a false discovery rate of 0.05, a later analysis linked 15,000 to 20,000 TCR beta sequences to specific HLA alleles. Because counts were too low, some 17 rarely observed V segments, including chromosome 9 orphons, were left out of the earlier analysis of approximately 500 of the donors. Presence/absence analyses assumed roughly uniform sequencing depth across donors, an assumption that may not hold. According to a later analysis, most CMV-associated TCR beta chains appeared to be HLA-restricted, and the HLA associations seemed to be driven largely by CMV exposure. Correlated functional status among segregating V segments might be attributable to linkage disequilibrium, but an unknown experimental factor could not be ruled out. A later analysis found that HLA-associated TCR beta chains were more clonally expanded and had lower generation probabilities than equally common non-associated chains. A further reported finding was that TCR beta sequences accurately predicted the HLA-A and HLA-B alleles for most subjects in the first cohort. Only TCR beta chains were sequenced in this cohort, and the absence of alpha or paired-chain data limited detectable features. For the cohort, immune exposure information was limited to CMV serostatus. The authors suggested that the approach could potentially be extended to other disease states and immunological phenotypes. The classifier was reported to diagnose cytomegalovirus status with high specificity and sensitivity in both the original and validation cohorts. Broadly in line with IMGT annotations, most TCR beta V segments showed up in productive rearrangements about 87% or about 30% of the time in an earlier analysis of several hundred of the donors. The study gave a list of under 200 TCR beta chains associated with cytomegalovirus. When HLA alleles, especially DR and DQ, strongly co-occurred, TCR associations were difficult to assign to individual alleles.

The library was made by the immunoSEQ multiplex PCR assay. The multiplex PCR relied on a mix of 60 forward primers for TCR Vbeta segments and 13 reverse primers for TCR Jbeta segments. The CDR3 region of rearranged TCR beta genes was amplified from genomic DNA by a multiplex PCR assay. The amplified TCR beta libraries were sequenced on the Illumina HiSeq System as 87-base-pair reads. As for the original processing: Across the 666 repertoires, a later analysis counted tens of millions of unique TCR beta chains, approximately 10 million of which were shared by at least two donors. Raw reads were error-corrected and collapsed into unique sequences with a nearest-neighbor algorithm that merged closely related sequences to remove PCR and sequencing errors. To assign V, D and J gene segments, CDR3 sequences were aligned to IMGT reference sequences. For a sequence to be retained, a match of at least six nucleotides was required to both a V gene segment and a J gene segment. Rearrangements were called productive when the CDR3 lacked stop codons and stayed in frame with V and J; all others were non-productive. Following IMGT convention, CDR3 was defined as the stretch from the second conserved V-encoded cysteine up to the conserved J-encoded phenylalanine. Sequences without an unambiguous match to a single V gene segment were excluded from the earlier analysis of a few hundred of the donors. An earlier analysis of fewer than 650 of the donors classified V segments as functional when productive rearrangements were above 56.7% and as segregating when the standard deviation between donors was above 5%. A statistical classification framework was developed to diagnose cytomegalovirus status using the catalog of TCR beta chain sequences. In a later analysis, TCR nucleotide sequences were compared against IMGT/GENE-DB human TR gene sequences so that V and J genes could be assigned. In a later analysis, CDR3 sequences and most-parsimonious VDJ recombination scenarios were assigned using the TCRdist pipeline. In a later analysis, each TCR beta chain was defined by its CDR3 amino acid sequence together with its V-gene family, and reads lacking a unique V-gene family were excluded. In a later analysis, 450 to 600 highly shared, low-generation-probability nucleotide sequences were removed to address suspected cross-contamination and a sequencing artifact. For each public chain, a later analysis derived a clonal expansion index from normalized ranks of inferred template counts within each repertoire. In a later analysis, generation probabilities were computed using a VDJ recombination model fitted to out-of-frame rearrangements, and the results were checked against IGoR. In a later analysis, TCR-TCR, TCR-HLA and TCR-CMV co-occurrence was scored with hypergeometric tests, and a repertoire-size bias correction was applied to TCR pairs. A later analysis estimated false discovery rates by permuting HLA or CMV assignments 20 times. A later analysis grouped co-occurring TCRs with DBSCAN, adding TCRdist sequence similarity when clustering within HLA-allele-positive subsets. For co-occurrence clustering, repertoires with fewer than 30,000 or more than 120,000 public chains were excluded, along with five or six repertoires with anomalous nucleotide sharing. TCRdb re-hosts the immuneACCESS table, in-frame sequences only. Its copies lack some clones; in the studies checked, an unresolved V gene accounts for under half of them, and the cause for the rest is not known. Clonal size and the V and J genes are those of that table, whereas D and trimming came from the DNA. The sample includes fewer than 200,000 clones, with 82% observed a single time. 9.5% to 12% of the sample is held by the ten biggest clonotypes.

The sequenced material came from PBMCs. The clonotype originates from a man between 45 and 60 years old in good health and CMV-seropositive.

The DNA sequence reads TGTGCCAGCAGCGTAGTTGGAGGAGCTGGAAACACCATATATTTT. Its coded protein is CASSVVGGAGNTIYF. The chain is encoded by TRBV9 joined to TRBJ1-3, with no confident D gene call. The V and J ends are trimmed by 0 bases and 2 bases, leaving 9 bases between them. The germline V gene provides CDR1 SGDLS and CDR2 YYNGEE. The CDR3 runs 15 amino acids, cysteine and phenylalanine included. The kept DNA is CDR3 alone, 45 bases in frame from the first base.